These 31 T cell receptor beta chains were sequenced from one sample in a study of control samples from healthy donors and cancer patients. The method was immunoSEQ multiplex PCR; TCRdb's version includes in-frame clones alone and lacks a portion of them. The sample yields around 85,000 clones, over 90% seen once. Sequencing was carried out using blood. These receptors were collected from a woman aged 18-29 years in good health.

The J gene is TRBJ1-1, the V gene TRBV6-7; D is undetermined. TRBV6-7 is an ORF; its function is uncertain. CDR3 length: 14 amino acids. V was clipped by 2 bases and J by 2 bases, with 9 bases between them. This CDR3 is CASSYPYKNTEAFF. CDR3 bases: TGTGCCAGCAGTTACCCCTACAAAAACACTGAAGCTTTCTTT.

The chain combines TRBV7-2 with TRBJ1-5; D remains unclear. Trimming removed 1 base from V and 3 bases from J, with 7 bases in between. Per germline, CDR1 SGHTA and CDR2 FQGNSA. The CDR3 spans 14 residues. The CDR3 here is CASSLVQNNQPQHF. The CDR3, as DNA: TGTGCCAGCAGCTTAGTTCAGAACAATCAGCCCCAGCATTTT.

Worth noting for this clone: A much larger clone differs from this one at a single base, so this may be a read error. This specimen includes other DNA sequences encoding the same CDR3. CDR3 sequence: CASMIGTTGYTF. CDR3 sequence (DNA): TGTGCCAGTATGATCGGGACAACAGGCTACACCTTC. J is TRBJ1-2 and V is TRBV19; weak D call: TRBD1 (6 bases). Trimming took 7 bases from V and 8 from J, leaving 14 bases between them. The CDR3 has 12 amino acids. The germline V gene has CDR1 LNHDA and CDR2 SQIVND (reference sequence).

The chain has TRBV5-4 and TRBJ2-5, with 10 bases lining up with TRBD2. This CDR3 spans 16 amino acids. Per the germline V gene, CDR1 is SGHNT and CDR2 is YYREEE (reference sequence). J lost 4 bases, V lost 3 bases, and 9 bases had no gene match. The CDR3 reads CASSSGSGLARETQYF. DNA for the CDR3: TGTGCCAGCAGCTCCGGGTCGGGACTAGCGCGAGAGACCCAGTACTTC.

The chain has TRBV2 and TRBJ2-7; TRBD2 matches 10 bases. V trimming: 8 bases; J trimming: 4 bases; junction bases outside the gene matches: 11. The CDR3 has 15 residues. CDR1 and CDR2 (germline): SNHLY, FYNNEI. The CDR3 spells CASGELAGFSYEQYF. The CDR3 bases are TGTGCCAGCGGGGAACTAGCGGGATTTAGTTACGAGCAGTACTTC.

This chain links TRBV1 with TRBJ2-2; whether TRBD2, the table's D call, matches the DNA was not checked. TRBV1 is a pseudogene locus. This CDR3 comprises 17 residues. CDR3 DNA sequence: TGCACCAGCAGCCAAGTTAGGCTAGCGGGAGGTCCCGGGGAGCTGTTTTTT. Its translation: CTSSQVRLAGGPGELFF.

V gene TRBV5-1 combines with J gene TRBJ1-2; D ambiguous. V was clipped by 0 bases and J by 4 bases, with 10 bases between them. This CDR3 is built from 14 residues. The germline V gene has CDR1 SGHRS and CDR2 YFSETQ. In nucleotides, the CDR3 is TGCGCCAGCAGCTTGGGGCAGGCCTCCTATGGCTACACCTTC. As protein: CASSLGQASYGYTF.

J is TRBJ1-2 and V is TRBV6-6; no firm D call. Deletions cut 4 bases from V and 0 bases from J, with 6 bases between. CDR1 is MNHNY and CDR2 is SVGAGI in the germline V gene (reference sequence). The CDR3 is 13 residues long. CDR3 region: CASSSEPNYGYTF. The CDR3 coding sequence is TGTGCCAGCAGTTCAGAGCCTAACTATGGCTACACCTTC.

This chain links TRBV6-6 with TRBJ2-5; TRBD2 agrees at 9 bases. Trimming removed 5 bases from V and 1 base from J; junction bases left unmatched: 2. The germline V gene encodes CDR1 MNHNY and CDR2 SVGAGI (reference sequence). The CDR3 is made up of 14 amino acids. CDR3 loop: CASSAGGIQETQYF. The CDR3 DNA reads as TGTGCCAGCAGTGCGGGGGGGATCCAAGAGACCCAGTACTTC.

The chain joins TRBV4-1 to TRBJ2-7, with TRBD2 matching over 7 bases. Trimming took 0 bases from V and 6 from J; bases not matched to a gene: 11. CDR3 length: 16 amino acids. Germline V gene data show CDR1 as MGHRA and CDR2 as YSYEKL. The CDR3 DNA sequence: TGCGCCAGCAGCCAAGATTTCAGCGGGATGAGTGGCGAGCAGTACTTC. Residues: CASSQDFSGMSGEQYF.

The DNA of the CDR3 is TGTGCCAGCAGCTTACAGGGGGCGAGGGCCAATGAGCAGTTCTTC. This codes for CASSLQGARANEQFF. This chain connects TRBV7-2 to TRBJ2-1; TRBD1 matches at 8 bases. The V segment lost 2 bases and the J segment 6 bases; nucleotides outside the gene matches: 6. This CDR3 contains 15 residues. Germline V gene sequence: CDR1 SGHTA, CDR2 FQGNSA.

The V and J genes are TRBV7-9 and TRBJ1-2; D is possibly TRBD1 (5 bases). The CDR3 sequence is 13 residues long. V was cut by 5 bases and J by 6 bases, with 13 bases left in between. Germline CDR1 reads SEHNR; CDR2 reads FQNEAQ (reference sequence). Here the CDR3 DNA reads TGTGCCAGCAGCCGGAGCAGACAGAATGGCTACACCTTC. This translates into CASSRSRQNGYTF.

The genes are TRBV9 and TRBJ1-3, with a possible D match to TRBD1 (6 bases). V was trimmed by 3 bases and J by 8 bases, leaving 15 bases between them. The CDR3 loop spans 14 amino acids. The germline V gene encodes CDR1 SGDLS and CDR2 YYNGEE. The CDR3 coding sequence is TGTGCCAGCAGCGACTCATGGAGGGGGGACACCATATATTTT. It translates to CASSDSWRGDTIYF.

This sequence joins TRBV28 and TRBJ1-5, with TRBD1 matching 9 bases. J lost 5 bases, V lost 4 bases, and 6 bases had no gene match. Germline CDR1 MDHEN, CDR2 SYDVKM. The CDR3 contains 15 residues. CDR3: CASSSGQGVDQPQHF. The CDR3 DNA reads TGTGCCAGCAGTTCGGGACAGGGTGTGGATCAGCCCCAGCATTTT.

V usage is TRBV6-2 or TRBV6-3 and J usage is TRBJ1-5, with TRBD1 identical over 12 bases. This CDR3 is 17 amino acids long. Germline assignment: CDR1 MNHEY and CDR2 SVGEGT. J was trimmed by 7 bases and V by 4 bases; bases with no gene match: 11. CDR3 coding DNA: TGTGCCAGCAGTTTACCACCGTGGGACAGGGGGCGACAGCCCCAGCATTTT. This encodes CASSLPPWDRGRQPQHF.

The rearrangement joins TRBV3-1 (or the pseudogene TRBV3-2) to TRBJ1-1, with TRBD1 matching 7 bases. The CDR3 sequence is 16 residues long. The V and J ends lost 4 bases and 0 bases, in that order; junction bases with no gene match: 8. Per the germline V gene, CDR1 is LGHDT and CDR2 is YNNKEL (reference sequence). The CDR3 spells CASSPSSDRMNTEAFF. CDR3 coding DNA: TGTGCCAGCAGCCCGTCTTCGGACAGGATGAACACTGAAGCTTTCTTT.

V and J are TRBV4-1 and TRBJ1-1, with D maybe TRBD1 (5 bases). V lost 6 bases and J 2 bases, leaving 7 bases between the germline ends. This CDR3 is built from 12 residues. Per germline, CDR1 MGHRA and CDR2 YSYEKL. The CDR3 protein is CASRTGNTEAFF. CDR3 bases: TGCGCCAGCAGAACAGGTAACACTGAAGCTTTCTTT.

The genes are TRBV18 and TRBJ1-3; D is undetermined. CDR3 size: 14 residues. CDR1 and CDR2 from the germline V gene are KGHSH and LQKENI. Trimming shortened V by 2 bases and J by 1 base, and 6 bases separated the two germline ends. This chain's CDR3 is CASSPGRSGNTIYF. In DNA, the CDR3 is TGTGCCAGCTCACCAGGGAGATCTGGAAACACCATATATTTT.

The rearrangement uses TRBV9 and TRBJ2-7; 7 bases map to TRBD1. The CDR3 runs 14 residues. V was pared by 0 bases and J by 3 bases, with 3 bases of the junction left unmatched. Germline CDR1 is SGDLS and CDR2 is YYNGEE. CDR3 residues: CASSVATGFYEQYF. The CDR3 DNA reads as TGTGCCAGCAGCGTAGCGACAGGGTTCTACGAGCAGTACTTC.

V gene TRBV3-1 (or the pseudogene TRBV3-2) combines with J gene TRBJ2-1, with 7 nucleotides matching TRBD2. Germline V gene sequence: CDR1 LGHDT, CDR2 YNNKEL (reference sequence). The CDR3 is 18 amino acids. V was clipped by 2 bases and J by 5 bases; unmatched bases: 15. The CDR3 sequence is CASSQSSPGTNYNNEQFF. DNA of the CDR3: TGTGCCAGCAGCCAATCCTCCCCCGGGACTAACTATAACAATGAGCAGTTCTTC.

Comments on this clone: A junction boundary mismatches the germline segment, possibly from a read error. The rearrangement joins TRBV5-1 to TRBJ2-1; 9 nucleotides align to TRBD2. This CDR3 region has 16 residues. In germline, CDR1 is SGHRS, CDR2 YFSETQ. CDR3: CARSPGGRGGVDEQFF. CDR3 DNA sequence: TGCGCCCGCAGCCCCGGGGGGCGGGGGGGCGTGGATGAGCAGTTCTTC.

The CDR3 DNA follows: TGTGCCAGTACCGCCGGGACAGGGGTTGGGGAGCAGTACTTC. Translating gives CASTAGTGVGEQYF. This rearrangement joins TRBV19 to TRBJ2-7, with 10 bases that match TRBD1. Looked up from germline, CDR1 is LNHDA and CDR2 is SQIVND (reference sequence). V was clipped by 7 bases and J by 7 bases; unmatched bases: 10. This CDR3 contains 14 residues.

This sequence joins TRBV27 and TRBJ1-6; possible D gene TRBD1, 6 bases. This CDR3 region has 21 residues. CDR1 and CDR2 (germline): MNHEY, SMNVEV (reference sequence). Trimming stripped 5 bases from V and 5 bases from J, with 31 bases between. CDR3 nucleotide sequence: TGTGCCAGCAGTCGCCACCGACAGGCGTCCGCCGCCTTGCAGGATAATTCACCCCTCCACTTT. Translation gives CASSRHRQASAALQDNSPLHF.

The chain has TRBV19 and TRBJ1-2, with D perhaps matching TRBD1 (6 bases). Germline CDR1 and CDR2: LNHDA and SQIVND (reference sequence). V lost 5 bases and J lost 8, with 9 bases in between. The CDR3 covers 11 residues. The CDR3, as DNA: TGTGCCAGTAGTTTCAGGGGCGGCTACACCTTC. This gives the protein CASSFRGGYTF.

The chain joins TRBV6-5 to TRBJ1-3; D remains unclear. The CDR3 contains 13 residues. CDR1 is MNHEY and CDR2 is SVGAGI in the germline V gene. V gave up 7 bases and J gave up 1 base, with 8 bases separating them. CDR3 sequence: CASMSGSGNTIYF. CDR3 nucleotide sequence: TGTGCCAGCATGTCGGGATCTGGAAACACCATATATTTT.

This clone appeared once. This CDR3 is CASTGGSSMNTEAFF. CDR3 in DNA: TGTGCCAGCACTGGGGGCAGCTCAATGAACACTGAAGCTTTCTTT. The chain has TRBV2 and TRBJ1-1, with D possibly TRBD1 on 6 matching bases. The CDR3 totals 15 residues. V gave up 7 bases and J gave up 0 bases, with 15 bases separating them. Germline CDR1 SNHLY, CDR2 FYNNEI.

This clone appeared a single time. This chain uses TRBV29-1 with TRBJ1-1; D is perhaps TRBD1 (6 bases). This CDR3 spans 11 amino acids. Germline V gene sequence: CDR1 SQVTM, CDR2 ANQGSEA. The V end was cut by 6 bases, the J end by 4 bases, with 9 bases between. The DNA for the CDR3 is TGCAGCGTCGGGGGGCCCACTGAAGCTTTCTTT. Translated, it gives CSVGGPTEAFF. Supplemented by reference TRBV29-1 and TRBJ1-1, the full variable domain reads SAVISQKPSRDICQRGTSLTIQCQVDSQVTMMFWYRQQPGQSLTLIATANQGSEATYESGFVIDKFPISRPNLTFSTLTVSNMSPEDSSIYLCSVGGPTEAFFGQGTRLTVV.

This sequence joins TRBV10-1 and TRBJ2-3; 12 nucleotides match TRBD2. Per the germline V gene, CDR1 is WNHNN and CDR2 is SYGVQD (reference sequence). This CDR3 comprises 16 residues. V shed 7 bases, J shed 5 bases, and the junction held 10 bases outside the gene matches. The CDR3 sequence: CASTRRLAGDGDTQYF. CDR3 coding DNA: TGCGCCAGCACCCGAAGACTAGCGGGAGATGGAGATACGCAGTATTTT.

The chain couples TRBV4-1 to TRBJ1-5, with 7 bases that match TRBD1. Germline trimming cut 2 bases from V and 2 bases from J; bases unmatched to any gene: 0. Germline V gene sequence: CDR1 MGHRA, CDR2 YSYEKL. The CDR3 is made up of 14 amino acids. The CDR3 is CASSQQGGNQPQHF. The CDR3 region has the DNA TGCGCCAGCAGCCAACAGGGGGGCAATCAGCCCCAGCATTTT.

This chain uses TRBV12-5 with TRBJ1-5, with D hard to call. V was cut by 3 bases and J by 3 bases, with 3 bases left in between. Germline V gene lookup returns CDR1 LGHNT and CDR2 FRNRAP. The CDR3 has 12 residues. This CDR3 reads CASGLDNQPQHF. CDR3 nucleotide sequence: TGTGCTAGTGGTTTAGACAATCAGCCCCAGCATTTT. Variable domain in full (rest from reference TRBV12-5 and TRBJ1-5): DARVTQTPRHKVTEMGQEVTMRCQPILGHNTVFWYRQTMMQGLELLAYFRNRAPLDDSGMPKDRFSAEMPDATLATLKIQPSEPRDSAVYFCASGLDNQPQHFGDGTRLSIL.

The chain carries TRBV3-1 (or the pseudogene TRBV3-2) and TRBJ2-2, with 10 bases that match TRBD1. After removal of 2 bases from V and 1 base from J, the junction contained 7 bases not matched to a gene. The CDR3 length is 18 residues. Germline V gene sequence: CDR1 LGHDT, CDR2 YNNKEL (reference sequence). CDR3 region: CASSQRRTGGLNTGELFF. In DNA, the CDR3 is TGTGCCAGCAGCCAACGGAGGACAGGGGGTTTGAACACCGGGGAGCTGTTTTTT.